This T cell receptor (beta chain) was found in a study of shared clonotypes between healthy human individuals. Study information: CD4 naive and CD4 memory each took three plates per donor, while CD8 naive took two and CD8 memory one.

Germline V CDR1 and CDR2: MNHEY, SVGAGI. V dropped 0 bases and J dropped 2 bases, with 8 bases sitting between them. CDR3 size: 14 residues. Those who donated were healthy HIV-negative adults, with no recent acute infections or vaccinations reported. Deep was the level used in running the assay. Per the study methods: ImmunoSEQ output lacked quality scores and full-length reads, limiting matched filtering. Data came from immunoSEQ multiplex PCR; TCRdb stores just in-frame clones and leaves some out. V and J calls plus clone size are reproduced from that table; the DNA served to infer D and trimming. The table shows roughly 1.4 million clones, with 97% to 99% occurring only once. Comments on this clone: The sample contains more than one DNA sequence encoding this CDR3.

Input material: naive CD4+ T cells sorted from blood. Subset noted: CD45RA+ positively selected. The source of this sequence is a man aged 30 to 45 in good health. The V call is TRBV6-5, the J call TRBJ2-7, with a tentative D call TRBD2 (5 bases). CDR3 in DNA: TGTGCCAGCAGTTACTCTCGGGGAGCCTACGAGCAGTACTTC. Translation: CASSYSRGAYEQYF.